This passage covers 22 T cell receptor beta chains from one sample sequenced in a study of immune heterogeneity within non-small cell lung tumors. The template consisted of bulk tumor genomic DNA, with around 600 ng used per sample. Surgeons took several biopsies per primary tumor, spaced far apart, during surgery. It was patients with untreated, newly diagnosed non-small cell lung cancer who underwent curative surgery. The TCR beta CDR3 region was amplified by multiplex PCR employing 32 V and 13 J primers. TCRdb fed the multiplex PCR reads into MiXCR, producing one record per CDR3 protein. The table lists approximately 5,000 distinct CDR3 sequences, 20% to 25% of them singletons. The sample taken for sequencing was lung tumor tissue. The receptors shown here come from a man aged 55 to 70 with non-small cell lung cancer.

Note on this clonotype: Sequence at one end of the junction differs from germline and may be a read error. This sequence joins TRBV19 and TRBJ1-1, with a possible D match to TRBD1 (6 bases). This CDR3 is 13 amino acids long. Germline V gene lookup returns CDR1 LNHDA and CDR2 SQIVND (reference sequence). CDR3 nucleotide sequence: TGTGTCAGTAGTCCACAGGGTGACACTGAAGCTTTCTTT. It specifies CVSSPQGDTEAFF.

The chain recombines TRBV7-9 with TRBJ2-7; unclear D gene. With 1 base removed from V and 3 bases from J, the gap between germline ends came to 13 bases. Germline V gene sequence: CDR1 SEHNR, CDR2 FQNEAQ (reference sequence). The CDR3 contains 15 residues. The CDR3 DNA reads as TGTGCCAGCAGCTTAGGCCCCCCAGCCCTCTACGAGCAGTACTTC. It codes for CASSLGPPALYEQYF.

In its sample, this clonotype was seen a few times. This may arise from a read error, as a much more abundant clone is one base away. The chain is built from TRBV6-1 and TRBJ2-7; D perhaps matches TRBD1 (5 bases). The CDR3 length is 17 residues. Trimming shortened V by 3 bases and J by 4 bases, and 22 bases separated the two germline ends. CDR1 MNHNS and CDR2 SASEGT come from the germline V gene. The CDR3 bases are TGTGCCAGCAGTGAGGTAAATTTTTTAGGACATGGATACGAGCAGTACTTC. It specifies CASSEVNFLGHGYEQYF.

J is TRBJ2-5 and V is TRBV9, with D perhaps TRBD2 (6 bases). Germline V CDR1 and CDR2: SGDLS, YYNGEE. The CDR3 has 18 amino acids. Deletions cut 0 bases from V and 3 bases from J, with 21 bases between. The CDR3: CASSVGPGRGRSKETQYF. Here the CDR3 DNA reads TGTGCCAGCAGCGTAGGACCAGGGCGAGGGAGGTCGAAAGAGACCCAGTACTTC.

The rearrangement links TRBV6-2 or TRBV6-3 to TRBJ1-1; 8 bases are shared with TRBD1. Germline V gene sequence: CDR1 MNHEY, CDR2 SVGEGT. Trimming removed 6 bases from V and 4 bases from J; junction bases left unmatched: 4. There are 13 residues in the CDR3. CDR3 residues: CASRSTGGTEAFF. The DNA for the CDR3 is TGTGCCAGCAGAAGCACAGGGGGCACTGAAGCTTTCTTT.

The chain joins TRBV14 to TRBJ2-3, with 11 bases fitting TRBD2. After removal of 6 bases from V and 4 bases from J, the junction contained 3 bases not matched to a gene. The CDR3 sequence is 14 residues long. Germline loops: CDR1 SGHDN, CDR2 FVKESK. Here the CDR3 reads CASRGLAASDTQYF. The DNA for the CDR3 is TGTGCCAGCAGGGGACTAGCGGCATCAGATACGCAGTATTTT.

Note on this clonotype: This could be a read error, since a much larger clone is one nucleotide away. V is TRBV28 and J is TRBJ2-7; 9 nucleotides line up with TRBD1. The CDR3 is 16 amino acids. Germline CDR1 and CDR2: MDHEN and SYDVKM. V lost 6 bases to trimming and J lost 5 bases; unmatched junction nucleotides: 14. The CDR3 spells CASRPGGTGSPHEQYF. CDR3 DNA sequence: TGTGCCAGCAGACCAGGGGGGACAGGGAGTCCCCACGAGCAGTACTTC.

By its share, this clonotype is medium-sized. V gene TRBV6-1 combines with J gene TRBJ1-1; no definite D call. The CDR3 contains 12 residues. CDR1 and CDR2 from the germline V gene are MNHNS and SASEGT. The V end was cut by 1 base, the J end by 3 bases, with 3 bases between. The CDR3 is CASSEGYTEAFF. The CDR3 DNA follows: TGTGCCAGCAGTGAAGGGTACACTGAAGCTTTCTTT.

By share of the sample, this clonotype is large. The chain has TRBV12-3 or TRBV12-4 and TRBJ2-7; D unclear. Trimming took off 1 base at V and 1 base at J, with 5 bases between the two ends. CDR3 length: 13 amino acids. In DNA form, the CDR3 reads TGTGCCAGCAGTTTAGGGGTTTCCTACGAGCAGTACTTC. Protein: CASSLGVSYEQYF.

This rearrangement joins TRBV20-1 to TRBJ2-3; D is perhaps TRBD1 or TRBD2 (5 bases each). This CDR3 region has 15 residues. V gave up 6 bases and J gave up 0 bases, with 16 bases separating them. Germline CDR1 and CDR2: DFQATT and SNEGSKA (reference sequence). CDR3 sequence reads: CSASNPGPSTDTQYF. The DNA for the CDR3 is TGCAGTGCCTCAAACCCGGGACCTAGCACAGATACGCAGTATTTT.

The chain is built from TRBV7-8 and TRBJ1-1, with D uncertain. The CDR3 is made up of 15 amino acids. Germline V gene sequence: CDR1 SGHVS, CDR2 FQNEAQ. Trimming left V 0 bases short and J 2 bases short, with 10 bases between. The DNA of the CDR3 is TGTGCCAGCAGCTTAGCCGGAACGGGAAACACTGAAGCTTTCTTT. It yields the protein CASSLAGTGNTEAFF.

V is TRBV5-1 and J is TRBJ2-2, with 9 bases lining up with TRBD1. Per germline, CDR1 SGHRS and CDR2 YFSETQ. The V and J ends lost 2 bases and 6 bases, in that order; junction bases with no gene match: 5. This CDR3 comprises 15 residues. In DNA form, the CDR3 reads TGCGCCAGCAGCTTAAAACAGGGGGCCCCCGGGGAGCTGTTTTTT. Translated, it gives CASSLKQGAPGELFF.

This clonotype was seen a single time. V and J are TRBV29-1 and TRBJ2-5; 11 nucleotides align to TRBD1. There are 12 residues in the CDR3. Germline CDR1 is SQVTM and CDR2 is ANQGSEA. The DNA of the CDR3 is TGCATCGCCGGACAGGGGGCCGAGACCCAGTACTTC. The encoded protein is CIAGQGAETQYF.

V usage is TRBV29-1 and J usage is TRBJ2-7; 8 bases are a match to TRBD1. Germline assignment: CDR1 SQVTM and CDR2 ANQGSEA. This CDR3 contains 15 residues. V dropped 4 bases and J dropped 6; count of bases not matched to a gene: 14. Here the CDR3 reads CSVAPSGTGVFEQYF. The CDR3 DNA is TGCAGCGTTGCCCCCAGTGGGACAGGAGTCTTCGAGCAGTACTTC.

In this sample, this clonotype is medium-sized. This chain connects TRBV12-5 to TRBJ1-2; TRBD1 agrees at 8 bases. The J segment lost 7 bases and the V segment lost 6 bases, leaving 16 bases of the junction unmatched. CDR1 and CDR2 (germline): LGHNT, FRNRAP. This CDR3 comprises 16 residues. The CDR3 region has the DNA TGTGCTAGTGGATCCGGGACAGGTGGAGTTTTGGGTGGCTACACCTTC. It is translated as CASGSGTGGVLGGYTF.

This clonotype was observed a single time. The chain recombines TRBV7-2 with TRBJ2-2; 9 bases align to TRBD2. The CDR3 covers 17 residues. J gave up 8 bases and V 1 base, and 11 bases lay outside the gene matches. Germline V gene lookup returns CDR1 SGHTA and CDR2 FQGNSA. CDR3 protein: CASSLDHSGSLRGELFF. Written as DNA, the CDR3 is TGTGCCAGCAGCTTAGATCATAGCGGGAGCCTCCGTGGGGAGCTGTTTTTT.

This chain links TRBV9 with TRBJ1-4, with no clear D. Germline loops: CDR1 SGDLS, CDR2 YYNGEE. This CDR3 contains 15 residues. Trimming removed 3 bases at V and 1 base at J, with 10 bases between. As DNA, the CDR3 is TGTGCCAGCAGCGACCGACAAGAAACTAATGAAAAACTGTTTTTT. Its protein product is CASSDRQETNEKLFF.

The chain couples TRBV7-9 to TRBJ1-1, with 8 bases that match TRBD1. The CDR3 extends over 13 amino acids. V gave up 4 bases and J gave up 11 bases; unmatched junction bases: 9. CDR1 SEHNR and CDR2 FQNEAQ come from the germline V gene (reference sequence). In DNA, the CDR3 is TGTGCCAGCAGCTCAGGGGGCCCCCGGGGGGCTTTCTTT. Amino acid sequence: CASSSGGPRGAFF.

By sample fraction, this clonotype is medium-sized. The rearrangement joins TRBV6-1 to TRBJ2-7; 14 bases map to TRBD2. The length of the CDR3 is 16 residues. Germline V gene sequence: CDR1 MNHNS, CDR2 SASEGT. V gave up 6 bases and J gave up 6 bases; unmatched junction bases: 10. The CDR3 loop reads CASSLSGLAGGSEQYF. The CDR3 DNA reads TGTGCCAGCAGCCTATCCGGACTAGCGGGAGGAAGCGAGCAGTACTTC.

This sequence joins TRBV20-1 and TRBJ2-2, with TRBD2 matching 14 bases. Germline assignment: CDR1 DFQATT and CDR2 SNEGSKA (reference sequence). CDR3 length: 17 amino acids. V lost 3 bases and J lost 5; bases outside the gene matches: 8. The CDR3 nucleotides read TGCAGTGCTAGGAAGACTAGCGGGAGGGCCCGAACCGGGGAGCTGTTTTTT. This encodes CSARKTSGRARTGELFF.

This chain's CDR3 is CATSTGPNTEAFF. The CDR3 region has the DNA TGTGCCACTTCGACAGGGCCGAACACTGAAGCTTTCTTT. V and J are TRBV7-6 and TRBJ1-1; 7 bases are a match to TRBD1. CDR1 is SGHVS and CDR2 is FNYEAQ in the germline V gene. CDR3 length equals 13 residues. Germline trimming cut 10 bases from V and 1 base from J; bases unmatched to any gene: 6.

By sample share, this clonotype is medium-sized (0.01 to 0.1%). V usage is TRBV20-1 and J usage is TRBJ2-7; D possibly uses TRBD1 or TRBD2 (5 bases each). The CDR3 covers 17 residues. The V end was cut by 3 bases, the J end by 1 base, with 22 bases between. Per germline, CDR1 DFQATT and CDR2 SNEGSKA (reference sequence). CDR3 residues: CSASGEKGESDSYEQYF. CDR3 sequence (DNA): TGCAGTGCTAGCGGGGAAAAAGGGGAGTCCGATTCCTACGAGCAGTACTTC.